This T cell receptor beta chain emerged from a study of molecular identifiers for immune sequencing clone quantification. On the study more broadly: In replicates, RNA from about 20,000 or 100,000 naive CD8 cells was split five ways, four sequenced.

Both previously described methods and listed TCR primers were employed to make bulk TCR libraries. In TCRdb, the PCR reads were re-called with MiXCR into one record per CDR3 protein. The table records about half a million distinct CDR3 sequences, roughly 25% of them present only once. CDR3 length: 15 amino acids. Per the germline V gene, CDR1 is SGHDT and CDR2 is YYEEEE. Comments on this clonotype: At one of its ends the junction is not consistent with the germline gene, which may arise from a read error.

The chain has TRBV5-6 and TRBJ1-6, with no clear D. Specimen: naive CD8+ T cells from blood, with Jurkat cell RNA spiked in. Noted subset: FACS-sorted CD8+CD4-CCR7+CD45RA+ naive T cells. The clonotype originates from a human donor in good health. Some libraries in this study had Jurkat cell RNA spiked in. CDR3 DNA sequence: TGTGCCGGCAGCTTGCAACCGGATGGGATTTCACCCCTCCACTTT. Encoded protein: CAGSLQPDGISPLHF.